The 30 T cell receptor beta chains below come from one sample, sequenced in a study of radiation and T cells in renal cell carcinoma. Assay: immunoSEQ multiplex PCR; the TCRdb copy retains only in-frame clones and omits some. Of about 25,000 clones in the sample, 58% are singletons; the top ten hold about 20%. Treatment reported: treatment-naive control, cytoreductive nephrectomy. The sample here was tumor tissue, taken from a patient whose treatment was nephrectomy without radiotherapy. The receptor set was obtained from a man aged 40-50 years with renal cell carcinoma.

This chain uses TRBV15 with TRBJ2-1, with TRBD1 as a possible D gene (5 bases). This CDR3 region has 15 residues. Germline lookup yields CDR1 LNHNV and CDR2 YYDKDF (reference sequence). The V end lost 3 bases, the J end lost 2 bases, and 11 bases lay between the germline ends. CDR3 amino acids: CATSRGQAPYNEQFF. The CDR3 bases are TGTGCCACCAGCAGGGGGCAGGCCCCCTACAATGAGCAGTTCTTC. Full variable domain (rest looked up from reference TRBV15 and TRBJ2-1): DAMVIQNPRYQVTQFGKPVTLSCSQTLNHNVMYWYQQKSSQAPKLLFHYYDKDFNNEADTPDNFQSRRPNTSFCFLDIRSPGLGDTAMYLCATSRGQAPYNEQFFGPGTRLTVL.

The chain employs TRBV5-1 and TRBJ2-5, with D uncertain. The CDR3 consists of 14 residues. Germline values: CDR1 SGHRS, CDR2 YFSETQ. V shed 1 base and J shed 5 bases, with 12 bases lying between them. This CDR3 is CASSLRDDGETQYF. CDR3 bases: TGCGCCAGCAGCTTGAGGGATGACGGGGAGACCCAGTACTTC.

The rearrangement uses TRBV12-5 and TRBJ2-1; TRBD2 is a possible D gene (6 bases). Trimming removed 3 bases from V and 2 bases from J, with 17 bases in between. This CDR3 has 17 residues. Germline CDR1 is LGHNT and CDR2 is FRNRAP. CDR3 region: CASGFSAGQVPYNEQFF. For the CDR3, the DNA is TGTGCTAGTGGTTTTTCTGCGGGGCAGGTACCCTACAATGAGCAGTTCTTC.

The V call is TRBV6-6, the J call TRBJ1-2; the D is unclear. The V gene lost 4 bases and the J gene lost 7 bases, with 16 bases spanning the gap. The CDR3 has 14 amino acids. Germline V CDR1 and CDR2: MNHNY, SVGAGI (reference sequence). The CDR3 protein is CASSSNLDAGGYTF. DNA of the CDR3: TGTGCCAGCAGTTCAAACTTGGACGCCGGTGGCTACACCTTC.

This rearrangement joins TRBV20-1 to TRBJ1-1, with D hard to call. Germline V CDR1 and CDR2: DFQATT, SNEGSKA (reference sequence). With 4 bases removed from V and 1 base from J, the gap between germline ends came to 4 bases. The CDR3 has 11 amino acids. CDR3 in amino acids: CSATENTEAFF. The CDR3 DNA reads TGCAGTGCTACGGAGAACACTGAAGCTTTCTTT.

The gene calls are TRBV6-1 and TRBJ2-3; TRBD1 matches at 10 bases. The J segment lost 6 bases and the V segment lost 10 bases, leaving 13 bases of the junction unmatched. Germline loops: CDR1 MNHNS, CDR2 SASEGT. There are 15 residues in the CDR3. This CDR3 is CATKLRDRGLDTQYF. The CDR3 DNA reads TGTGCCACCAAACTCCGGGACAGGGGTTTGGATACGCAGTATTTT.

This clone has only one observation. V is TRBV5-1 and J is TRBJ1-1; D is possibly TRBD1 (6 bases). Germline-derived CDR1 and CDR2 are SGHRS and YFSETQ. V lost 7 bases, J lost 8 bases, and 18 bases lay in between. This CDR3 region has 13 residues. The CDR3 bases are TGCGCCAGCCATAACCCAGGGGCTCCCGAAGCTTTCTTT. Protein product: CASHNPGAPEAFF. The full variable domain, completed using reference TRBV5-1 and TRBJ1-1, is KAGVTQTPRYLIKTRGQQVTLSCSPISGHRSVSWYQQTPGQGLQFLFEYFSETQRNKGNFPGRFSGRQFSNSRSEMNVSTLELGDSALYLCASHNPGAPEAFFGQGTRLTVV.

V and J are TRBV7-2 and TRBJ2-5; 8 bases map to TRBD2. Trimming at V came to 7 bases and at J to 3 bases, leaving 4 bases not matched to a gene. The CDR3 totals 13 residues. Germline V lookup: CDR1 SGHTA, CDR2 FQGNSA. This chain's CDR3 is CASNPGLEETQYF. The CDR3 nucleotides read TGTGCCAGCAACCCGGGACTAGAAGAGACCCAGTACTTC.

The chain uses TRBV25-1 and TRBJ2-3; TRBD2 matches 9 bases. This CDR3 is 13 amino acids long. The V segment lost 7 bases and the J segment 7 bases; nucleotides outside the gene matches: 6. CDR1 and CDR2 (germline): MGHDK, SYGVNS. CDR3 sequence (DNA): TGTGCCAGCACCGCGGGGGGGAAAAATACGCAGTATTTT. It is translated as CASTAGGKNTQYF.

The chain joins TRBV4-1 to TRBJ1-6, with a weak D call TRBD1 (5 bases). V lost 1 base and J lost 5, with 15 bases in between. CDR3 length: 17 amino acids. CDR1 and CDR2 (germline): MGHRA, YSYEKL. The CDR3 is CASSQGRDLRNNSPLHF. The CDR3 DNA reads as TGCGCCAGCAGCCAAGGAAGGGACCTCCGGAATAATTCACCCCTCCACTTT.

The rearrangement uses TRBV19 and TRBJ1-2; D not certain. The germline V gene has CDR1 LNHDA and CDR2 SQIVND (reference sequence). Trimming removed 1 base from V and 4 bases from J, with 10 bases in between. The CDR3 totals 14 residues. The DNA of the CDR3 is TGTGCCAGTAGTATAGGACACGGAGGCTATGGCTACACCTTC. This gives the protein CASSIGHGGYGYTF.

The chain has TRBV9 and TRBJ1-4; TRBD1 is a possible D gene (6 bases). The CDR3 totals 15 residues. Germline CDR1 and CDR2: SGDLS and YYNGEE. The V end was cut by 4 bases, the J end by 6 bases, with 16 bases between. CDR3 loop: CASSWRGVNDEKLFF. The CDR3 nucleotides read TGTGCCAGCAGCTGGAGGGGGGTAAACGATGAAAAACTGTTTTTT.

This clone has a handful of counts. V and J are TRBV7-2 and TRBJ1-1; no firm D call. Germline V CDR1 and CDR2: SGHTA, FQGNSA. V was shortened by 6 bases and J by 0 bases, with 8 bases between the two germline ends. The CDR3 spans 13 residues. CDR3 protein: CASSTLVNTEAFF. The CDR3 DNA follows: TGTGCCAGCAGTACTCTCGTGAACACTGAAGCTTTCTTT.

This clone appeared a few times. V is TRBV29-1 and J is TRBJ1-1; possibly TRBD1 for D (5 bases). The CDR3 is 12 amino acids. Deletions cut 6 bases from V and 6 bases from J, with 14 bases between. In germline, CDR1 is SQVTM, CDR2 ANQGSEA. The CDR3 coding sequence is TGCAGCGTCCCGGGACCAGGAGCTGAAGCTTTCTTT. It codes for CSVPGPGAEAFF.

The gene calls are TRBV30 and TRBJ1-2, with 9 positions matching TRBD1. CDR3 size: 14 residues. Germline V gene sequence: CDR1 GTSNPN, CDR2 SVGIG (reference sequence). Germline trimming cut 4 bases from V and 2 bases from J; bases unmatched to any gene: 5. Here the CDR3 DNA reads TGTGCCTGGATCCCGGGACAGGGAAACTATGGCTACACCTTC. It codes for CAWIPGQGNYGYTF.

V gene TRBV27 combines with J gene TRBJ1-2, with D possibly matching TRBD1 (6 bases). V lost 3 bases, J lost 6 bases, and 11 bases lay in between. The CDR3 length is 13 residues. Germline CDR1 and CDR2: MNHEY and SMNVEV (reference sequence). This chain's CDR3 is CASSFAGHDGYTF. The CDR3 nucleotides are TGTGCCAGCAGTTTCGCGGGACACGATGGCTACACCTTC.

This chain's CDR3 is CASSQGYSGSYGYTF. CDR3 DNA sequence: TGCGCCAGCAGCCAAGGATATTCAGGGAGCTATGGCTACACCTTC. The V and J genes are TRBV4-1 and TRBJ1-2; tentatively, D is TRBD1 (5 bases). Between the trimmed V and J ends, which lost 1 base and 4 bases, there was a span of 13 bases. This CDR3 comprises 15 residues. Germline assignment: CDR1 MGHRA and CDR2 YSYEKL.

A few counts support this clone. The rearrangement uses TRBV6-1 and TRBJ1-5, with TRBD1 matching 7 bases. Germline V CDR1 and CDR2: MNHNS, SASEGT. The CDR3 loop spans 16 amino acids. V lost 4 bases, J lost 6 bases, and 12 bases stayed unmatched. CDR3 sequence reads: CASSGQRQGGGQPQHF. As DNA, the CDR3 is TGTGCCAGCAGTGGGCAACGACAGGGAGGGGGTCAGCCCCAGCATTTT.

The J gene is TRBJ2-1, the V gene TRBV5-1; 10 bases are shared with TRBD2. After removal of 2 bases from V and 9 bases from J, the junction contained 11 bases not matched to a gene. The CDR3 consists of 16 residues. CDR1 is SGHRS, CDR2 YFSETQ, per germline. Written as DNA, the CDR3 is TGCGCCAGCAGCTTAGACCCAGCGGGAGGGCCAAGTGAGCAGTTCTTC. Amino acids: CASSLDPAGGPSEQFF.

The J gene is TRBJ2-2, the V gene TRBV5-4; 7 nucleotides match TRBD1. V shed 0 bases and J 0 bases; nucleotides not matched to a gene: 2. Germline loops: CDR1 SGHNT, CDR2 YYREEE (reference sequence). This CDR3 region has 16 residues. The chain's CDR3 is CASSLAGTANTGELFF. The CDR3 DNA sequence: TGTGCCAGCAGCTTGGCCGGGACAGCGAACACCGGGGAGCTGTTTTTT.

The chain employs TRBV4-2 and TRBJ1-1; D unresolved. From germline, CDR1 is LGHNA and CDR2 YNFKEQ. The CDR3 has 16 residues. V lost 0 bases, J lost 1 base, and 12 bases lay in between. The CDR3 nucleotides read TGTGCCAGCAGCCAAGACTTAACCTACACGAACACTGAAGCTTTCTTT. The encoded protein is CASSQDLTYTNTEAFF.

The genes are TRBV19 and TRBJ2-2; the D is unclear. Germline assignment: CDR1 LNHDA and CDR2 SQIVND (reference sequence). Trimming shortened V by 0 bases and J by 5 bases, and 22 bases separated the two germline ends. This CDR3 contains 19 residues. This CDR3 reads CASSIDSLRIGSATGELFF. The DNA for the CDR3 is TGTGCCAGTAGTATAGATTCCCTCCGCATAGGTTCAGCTACCGGGGAGCTGTTTTTT.

This clone was seen more than once but under ten times. V and J are TRBV10-3 and TRBJ2-2, with D perhaps TRBD2 (5 bases). This CDR3 region has 17 residues. V shed 0 bases and J shed 1 base, with 12 bases lying between them. Germline V CDR1 and CDR2: ENHRY, SYGVKD. The CDR3 DNA reads as TGTGCCATCAGTGAGTCGAGTGGGAGTATGAACACCGGGGAGCTGTTTTTT. Translating gives CAISESSGSMNTGELFF.

This clone occurred a few times. The V and J genes are TRBV6-1 and TRBJ1-6; a possible D gene is TRBD1 (6 bases). CDR3 length: 15 residues. Deletions cut 0 bases from V and 7 bases from J, with 10 bases between. Germline V CDR1 and CDR2: MNHNS, SASEGT. The CDR3 DNA reads TGTGCCAGCAGTGAAGCGGAGGGGGAGAATTCACCCCTCCACTTT. Its protein product is CASSEAEGENSPLHF.

This CDR3 reads CASSLTGTGKMVEQYV. Here the CDR3 DNA reads TGTGCCAGCAGTTTAACGGGGACAGGGAAAATGGTCGAGCAGTACGTC. The rearrangement links TRBV27 to TRBJ2-7; 9 nucleotides agree with TRBD1. Germline lookup yields CDR1 MNHEY and CDR2 SMNVEV (reference sequence). Germline trimming cut 2 bases from V and 6 bases from J; bases unmatched to any gene: 11. The CDR3 totals 16 residues.

The sample holds one count of this clone. CDR3 sequence (DNA): TGTGCCAGCACTCTGACCGCCCTCAGGAGGGGACATCACGAGCAGTACTTC. As protein: CASTLTALRRGHHEQYF. The chain employs TRBV2 and TRBJ2-7, with D perhaps TRBD1 or TRBD2 (6 bases each). The V end lost 7 bases, the J end lost 5 bases, and 27 bases lay between the germline ends. The CDR3 spans 17 residues. CDR1 is SNHLY, CDR2 FYNNEI, per germline.

V usage is TRBV5-6 and J usage is TRBJ2-7; D unclear. CDR3 length: 13 residues. CDR1 SGHDT and CDR2 YYEEEE come from the germline V gene. V shed 6 bases and J shed 6 bases, with 16 bases lying between them. The CDR3 loop reads CASNSPTGLEQYV. The CDR3 bases are TGTGCCAGCAATTCGCCGACGGGTCTCGAGCAGTACGTC.

V is TRBV7-6 and J is TRBJ2-3, with D perhaps being TRBD1 or TRBD2 (5 bases each). This CDR3 has 13 amino acids. Trimming left V 5 bases short and J 4 bases short, with 10 bases between. Per the germline V gene, CDR1 is SGHVS and CDR2 is FNYEAQ. Written as DNA, the CDR3 is TGTGCCAGCAGCCCCCGGGGCCCAGATACGCAGTATTTT. As protein: CASSPRGPDTQYF. The complete variable domain, with remaining parts taken from reference TRBV7-6 and TRBJ2-3, reads GAGVSQSPRYKVTKRGQDVALRCDPISGHVSLYWYRQALGQGPEFLTYFNYEAQQDKSGLPNDRFSAERPEGSISTLTIQRTEQRDSAMYRCASSPRGPDTQYFGPGTRLTVL.

In its sample, this clone was seen a few times. The chain recombines TRBV19 with TRBJ1-1; no firm D call. The CDR3 spans 11 residues. Germline CDR1 is LNHDA and CDR2 is SQIVND (reference sequence). V was trimmed by 5 bases and J by 5 bases, leaving 6 bases between them. The CDR3: CASSLGTEAFF. The CDR3 DNA is TGTGCCAGTAGTCTAGGAACTGAAGCTTTCTTT.

The chain couples TRBV7-3 to TRBJ2-5; 12 nucleotides line up with TRBD1. V trimming: 6 bases; J trimming: 5 bases; junction bases outside the gene matches: 10. Per the germline V gene, CDR1 is SGHTA and CDR2 is FQGTGA. The CDR3 runs to 16 residues. The CDR3: CASSPFGTGGEETQYF. The CDR3 region has the DNA TGTGCCAGCAGTCCCTTTGGGACAGGGGGCGAGGAGACCCAGTACTTC.